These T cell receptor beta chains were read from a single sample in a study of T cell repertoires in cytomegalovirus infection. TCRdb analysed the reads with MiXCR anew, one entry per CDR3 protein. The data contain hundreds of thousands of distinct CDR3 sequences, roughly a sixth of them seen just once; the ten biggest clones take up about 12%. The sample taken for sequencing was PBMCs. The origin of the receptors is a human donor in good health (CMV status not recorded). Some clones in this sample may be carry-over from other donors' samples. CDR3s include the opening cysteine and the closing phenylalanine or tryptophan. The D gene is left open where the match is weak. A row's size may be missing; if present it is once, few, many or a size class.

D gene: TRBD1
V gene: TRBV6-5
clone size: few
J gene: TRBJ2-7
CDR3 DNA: TGTGCCAGCAGTTACTCCCAGGGGGCCTACGAGCAGTACTTC
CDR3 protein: CASSYSQGAYEQYF

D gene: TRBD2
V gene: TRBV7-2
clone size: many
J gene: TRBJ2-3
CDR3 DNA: TGTGCCAGCAGCTTAAGCGGGGGCCGGAGTACGCAGTATTTT
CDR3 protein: CASSLSGGRSTQYF

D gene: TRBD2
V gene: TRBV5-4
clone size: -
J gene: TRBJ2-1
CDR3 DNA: TGTGCCAGCAGCTTGGGTCTAGCGGGGGGGCCTTTCAATGAGCAGTTCTTC
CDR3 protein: CASSLGLAGGPFNEQFF

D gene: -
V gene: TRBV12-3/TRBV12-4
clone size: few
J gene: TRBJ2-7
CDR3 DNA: TGTGCCAGCAGTTTAACCCGGGCAGGGGTCACCTACGAGCAGTACTTC
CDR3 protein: CASSLTRAGVTYEQYF

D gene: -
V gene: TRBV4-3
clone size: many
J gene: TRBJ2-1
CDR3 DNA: TGCGCCAGCAGCCCGCGGACCAGCCAGTACAATGAGCAGTTCTTC
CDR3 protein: CASSPRTSQYNEQFF

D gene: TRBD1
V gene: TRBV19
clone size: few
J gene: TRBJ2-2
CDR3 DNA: TGTGCCAGTAGTATGGGGACAGGGGGGAATGCGAACACCGGGGAGCTGTTTTTT
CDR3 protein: CASSMGTGGNANTGELFF

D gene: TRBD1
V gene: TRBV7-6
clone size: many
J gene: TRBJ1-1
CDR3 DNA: TGTGCCAGCAGCGAAAATCCCCCCCCCGGGACAGCAAACACTGAAGCTTTCTTT
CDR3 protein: CASSENPPPGTANTEAFF

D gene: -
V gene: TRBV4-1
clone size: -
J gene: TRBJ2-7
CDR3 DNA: TGTGCCAGCAGCCAAGATTGGGGACTGCAGACCTACGAGCAGTACTTC
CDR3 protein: CASSQDWGLQTYEQYF

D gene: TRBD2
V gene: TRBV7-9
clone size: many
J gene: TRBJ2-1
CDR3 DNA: TGTGCCAGCAGCTTCAGCGGGGGCCAGGCCCTTGAGCAGTTCTTC
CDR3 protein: CASSFSGGQALEQFF

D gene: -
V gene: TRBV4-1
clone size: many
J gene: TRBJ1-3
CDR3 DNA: TGCGCCAGCAGCCTGATGGACGCCGGAAACACCATATATTTT
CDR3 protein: CASSLMDAGNTIYF

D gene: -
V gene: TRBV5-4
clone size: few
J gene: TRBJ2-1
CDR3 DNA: TGTGCCAGCAGCTTCTACGATGAGCAGTTCTTC
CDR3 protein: CASSFYDEQFF

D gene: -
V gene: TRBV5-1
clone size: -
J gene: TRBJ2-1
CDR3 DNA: TGCGCCAGCAGCTTTACGGGGGGCGATGAGCAGTTCTTC
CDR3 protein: CASSFTGGDEQFF

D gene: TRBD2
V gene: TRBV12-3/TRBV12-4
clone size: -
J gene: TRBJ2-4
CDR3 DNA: TGTGCCAGCAGCCCCTGGGACTCGGGGGGCATTCAGTACTTC
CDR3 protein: CASSPWDSGGIQYF

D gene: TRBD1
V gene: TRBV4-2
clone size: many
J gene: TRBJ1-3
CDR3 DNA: TGTGCCAGCAGCCAAGCTCAGGGACAGGGTGCTGGAAACACCATATATTTT
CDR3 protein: CASSQAQGQGAGNTIYF

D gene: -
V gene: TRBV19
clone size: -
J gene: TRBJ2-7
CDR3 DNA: TGTGCCAGTAGTAGTATGGTCGGGAGCCAAACTTCCCTCGAGCAGTACTTC
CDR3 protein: CASSSMVGSQTSLEQYF

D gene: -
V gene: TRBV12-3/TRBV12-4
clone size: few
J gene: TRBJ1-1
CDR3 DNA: TGTGCCAGCAGTTTAGCGTCGGCTTACACTGAAGCTTTCTTT
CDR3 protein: CASSLASAYTEAFF

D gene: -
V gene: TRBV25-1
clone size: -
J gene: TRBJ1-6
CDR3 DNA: TGTGCCAGCAGTGAATACGGGACTGAGCCAAATAATTCACCCCTCCACTTT
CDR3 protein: CASSEYGTEPNNSPLHF

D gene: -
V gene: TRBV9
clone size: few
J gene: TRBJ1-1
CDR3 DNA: TGTGCCAGCAGCGTAGCCCCCCACGACACTGAAGCTTTCTTT
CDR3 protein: CASSVAPHDTEAFF

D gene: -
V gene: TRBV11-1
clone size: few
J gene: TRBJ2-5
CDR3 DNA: TGTGCCAGCAGCTCAACTCTAGGCCCCCAAGAGACCCAGTACTTC
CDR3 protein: CASSSTLGPQETQYF

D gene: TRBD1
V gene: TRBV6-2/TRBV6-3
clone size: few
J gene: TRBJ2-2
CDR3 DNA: TGTGCCAGCAGAGGGACAGGGTGGACCGGGGAGCTGTTTTTT
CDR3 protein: CASRGTGWTGELFF

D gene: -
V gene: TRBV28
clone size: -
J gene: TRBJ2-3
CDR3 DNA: TGTGCCAGCAGTTCCCAGGGGGATACGCAGTATTTT
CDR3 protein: CASSSQGDTQYF

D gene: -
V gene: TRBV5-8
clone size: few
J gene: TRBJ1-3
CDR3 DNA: TGTGCCAGCAGCTTTTTTGTCTCTGGAAACACCATATATTTT
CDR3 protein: CASSFFVSGNTIYF

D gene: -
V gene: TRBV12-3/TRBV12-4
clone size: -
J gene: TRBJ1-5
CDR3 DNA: TGTGCCAGCAGCTTATACCCCGGGGAGTCCGGAAGGGCCCAGCATTTT
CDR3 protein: CASSLYPGESGRAQHF

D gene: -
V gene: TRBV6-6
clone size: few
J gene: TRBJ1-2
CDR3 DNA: TGTGCCAGCAGTTACTCGAAAGGCAGGAGCTATGGCTACACCTTC
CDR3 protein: CASSYSKGRSYGYTF

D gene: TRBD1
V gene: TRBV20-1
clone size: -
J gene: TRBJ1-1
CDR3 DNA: TGCAGTGCTAGATTGATGACAGGGGGTTTGGTTGAAGCTTTCTTT
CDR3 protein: CSARLMTGGLVEAFF

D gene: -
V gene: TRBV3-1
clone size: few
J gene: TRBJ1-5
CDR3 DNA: TGTGCCAGCAGCCAAGACGGGCCCCCTAGCAATCAGCCCCAGCATTTT
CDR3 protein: CASSQDGPPSNQPQHF

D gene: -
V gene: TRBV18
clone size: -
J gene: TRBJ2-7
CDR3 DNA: TGTGCCAGCTCACCACGACAGGACCTCTACGAGCAGTACTTC
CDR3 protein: CASSPRQDLYEQYF

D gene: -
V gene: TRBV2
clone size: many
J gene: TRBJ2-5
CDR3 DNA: TGTGCCAGCACCTGGGCTCGGGAGACCCAGTACTTC
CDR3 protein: CASTWARETQYF

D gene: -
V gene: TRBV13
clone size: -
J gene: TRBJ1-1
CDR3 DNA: TGTGCCAGCAGCTCCCTCGAGGGACGGGACACTGAAGCTTTCTTT
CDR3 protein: CASSSLEGRDTEAFF

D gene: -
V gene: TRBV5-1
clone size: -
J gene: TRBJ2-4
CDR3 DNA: TGCGCCAGCAGCCTAACTAGTGCTTGGAACATTCAGTACTTC
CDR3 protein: CASSLTSAWNIQYF

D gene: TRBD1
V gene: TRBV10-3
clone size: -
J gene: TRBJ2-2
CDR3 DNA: TGTGCCATCAAAGGGGACAGGGCAACCGGGGAGCTGTTTTTT
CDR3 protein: CAIKGDRATGELFF

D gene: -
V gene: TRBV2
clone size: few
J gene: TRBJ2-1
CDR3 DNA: TGTGCCAGCAATCTCGGGCAGACCTTTTACAATGAGCAGTTCTTC
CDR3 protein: CASNLGQTFYNEQFF

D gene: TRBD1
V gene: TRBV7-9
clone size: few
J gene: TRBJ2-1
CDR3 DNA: TGTGCCAGCAACGAGGGACAGGGGGGTTACAATGAGCAGTTCTTC
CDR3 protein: CASNEGQGGYNEQFF

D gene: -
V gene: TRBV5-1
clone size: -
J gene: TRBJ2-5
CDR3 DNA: TGCGCCAGCAGCTTAGGAGGGGCCCCGGGAGAGACCCAGTACTTC
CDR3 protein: CASSLGGAPGETQYF

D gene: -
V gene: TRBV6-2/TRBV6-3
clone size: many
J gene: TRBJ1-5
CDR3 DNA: TGTGCCAGCAGTTACTCGGGGGATTGGCGCAATCAGCCCCAGCATTTT
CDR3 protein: CASSYSGDWRNQPQHF

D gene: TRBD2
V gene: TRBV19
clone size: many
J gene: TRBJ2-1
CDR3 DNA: TGTGCCAGCCTGACTAGCGGGGGGGCATACAATGAGCAGTTCTTC
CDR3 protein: CASLTSGGAYNEQFF